The 22 T cell receptor beta chains below all came from one sample that was sequenced in a study of cytomegalovirus exposure and HLA in healthy donors. TCRdb's copy holds only in-frame clones and misses some; the assay was immunoSEQ multiplex PCR. The data hold 200,000 or so clones, with roughly 88% observed a single time. Sequencing was performed on PBMCs. The source of these receptors is a woman in her thirties in good health and CMV-seropositive.

The chain recombines TRBV28 with TRBJ2-2, with D unresolved. Trimming took 7 bases from V and 9 from J, leaving 15 bases between them. The CDR3 sequence is 13 residues long. CDR1 MDHEN and CDR2 SYDVKM come from the germline V gene. CDR3: CASTLPSARELFF. DNA for the CDR3: TGTGCCAGCACCCTACCCTCCGCCCGGGAGCTGTTTTTT.

The chain carries TRBV11-2 and TRBJ2-1; 11 nucleotides line up with TRBD2. This CDR3 contains 16 residues. V lost 5 bases, J lost 0 bases, and 3 bases stayed unmatched. CDR1 SGHAT and CDR2 FQNNGV come from the germline V gene. CDR3 sequence (DNA): TGTGCCAGCAGCCGCACTAGCGGGAGCTCCTACAATGAGCAGTTCTTC. It translates to CASSRTSGSSYNEQFF. Based on the CDR3 plus reference TRBV11-2 and TRBJ2-1, the full variable domain is EAGVAQSPRYKIIEKRQSVAFWCNPISGHATLYWYQQILGQGPKLLIQFQNNGVVDDSQLPKDRFSAERLKGVDSTLKIQPAKLEDSAVYLCASSRTSGSSYNEQFFGPGTRLTVL.

This clone was counted a single time. The V gene is TRBV5-1, the J gene TRBJ2-6, with 16 nucleotides matching TRBD2. The CDR3 loop spans 23 amino acids. Germline V gene data show CDR1 as SGHRS and CDR2 as YFSETQ. Trimming removed 4 bases from V and 0 bases from J; junction bases left unmatched: 16. CDR3 sequence reads: CASSQSSGTSGRASSSGANVLTF. The CDR3 bases are TGCGCCAGCAGCCAAAGCTCCGGGACTAGCGGGAGGGCATCCAGCTCTGGGGCCAACGTCCTGACTTTC.

The chain carries TRBV5-1 and TRBJ2-5; 9 bases align to TRBD1. The V segment lost 2 bases and the J segment 5 bases; nucleotides outside the gene matches: 7. CDR1 and CDR2 (germline): SGHRS, YFSETQ. This CDR3 is 15 amino acids long. DNA for the CDR3: TGCGCCAGCAGCTTCCGGGACAGGGCGAGGGAGACCCAGTACTTC. It translates to CASSFRDRARETQYF.

The chain couples TRBV18 to TRBJ1-2; no clear D gene. The CDR3 totals 14 residues. V was trimmed by 0 bases and J by 6 bases, leaving 11 bases between them. CDR1 KGHSH and CDR2 LQKENI come from the germline V gene. The DNA of the CDR3 is TGTGCCAGCTCACCACCAGGCAGCGGCCATGGCTACACCTTC. This encodes CASSPPGSGHGYTF.

The CDR3 DNA follows: TGTGCCAGCAGTTACTCGCGGACAGGAGGCGCCTACGAGCAGTACTTC. Translating gives CASSYSRTGGAYEQYF. This chain connects TRBV6-5 to TRBJ2-7; 7 bases align to TRBD1. The V and J ends lost 0 bases and 2 bases, in that order; junction bases with no gene match: 7. This CDR3 has 16 residues. In germline, CDR1 is MNHEY, CDR2 SVGAGI.

V usage is TRBV18 and J usage is TRBJ2-7; D is undetermined. The germline V gene has CDR1 KGHSH and CDR2 LQKENI. The V end was cut by 3 bases, the J end by 0 bases, with 9 bases between. The CDR3 consists of 14 residues. The CDR3 is CASSPVAPSYEQYF. The CDR3 DNA sequence: TGTGCCAGCTCACCGGTAGCCCCCTCCTACGAGCAGTACTTC.

The chain combines TRBV5-1 with TRBJ2-1; the match to TRBD2 covers 12 bases. Germline V CDR1 and CDR2: SGHRS, YFSETQ. The CDR3 is made up of 16 amino acids. J gave up 4 bases and V 3 bases, and 5 bases lay outside the gene matches. CDR3 coding DNA: TGCGCCAGCAGCTCGAGACTAGCGGGGGCTTACAATGAGCAGTTCTTC. Translated: CASSSRLAGAYNEQFF.

The rearrangement links TRBV28 to TRBJ1-1; the D gene is possibly TRBD1 (5 bases). This CDR3 spans 14 amino acids. V lost 7 bases and J 0 bases, leaving 12 bases between the germline ends. Germline CDR1 MDHEN, CDR2 SYDVKM. The CDR3 region has the DNA TGTGCCAGCATGTCGGGGGGAATGAACACTGAAGCTTTCTTT. It specifies CASMSGGMNTEAFF.

J is TRBJ2-6 and V is TRBV5-4, with unresolved D. This CDR3 has 15 residues. The V gene's germline CDR1 is SGHNT and CDR2 YYREEE (reference sequence). The V gene lost 7 bases and the J gene lost 0 bases, with 11 bases spanning the gap. The CDR3 DNA sequence: TGTGCCAGCCTTGCGGCATACTCTGGGGCCAACGTCCTGACTTTC. Protein sequence: CASLAAYSGANVLTF. Full variable domain (remainder filled in from reference TRBV5-4 and TRBJ2-6): ETGVTQSPTHLIKTRGQQVTLRCSSQSGHNTVSWYQQALGQGPQFIFQYYREEENGRGNFPPRFSGLQFPNYSSELNVNALELDDSALYLCASLAAYSGANVLTFGAGSRLTVL.

In its sample, this clone was seen once. The rearrangement uses TRBV6-6 and TRBJ2-7; D may be TRBD2 (6 bases). Trimming removed 0 bases at V and 4 bases at J, with 10 bases between. The germline V gene has CDR1 MNHNY and CDR2 SVGAGI (reference sequence). The CDR3 is 14 amino acids. The CDR3 protein is CASSYSISGYEQYF. In DNA, the CDR3 is TGTGCCAGCAGTTACTCGATTAGCGGTTACGAGCAGTACTTC.

The genes are TRBV27 and TRBJ2-7, with 9 bases matching TRBD1. The CDR3 is 13 residues long. The germline CDR1 and CDR2 sequences are MNHEY and SMNVEV (reference sequence). The J segment lost 6 bases and the V segment lost 6 bases, leaving 6 bases of the junction unmatched. The CDR3 is CASRWTGVSEQYF. In DNA form, the CDR3 reads TGTGCCAGCAGGTGGACAGGGGTTTCCGAGCAGTACTTC.

The chain carries TRBV10-2 and TRBJ2-2, with TRBD1 matching 8 bases. With 0 bases clipped from V and 5 bases from J, the junction kept 5 bases outside the gene matches. The CDR3 is 16 residues long. Per germline, CDR1 WSHSY and CDR2 SAAADI. In nucleotides, the CDR3 is TGCGCCAGCAGTGAGTCGAGGGACAGGTCTACCGGGGAGCTGTTTTTT. Its protein product is CASSESRDRSTGELFF.

The chain employs TRBV6-6 and TRBJ2-2; D may be TRBD1 (5 bases). Trimming removed 2 bases at V and 2 bases at J, with 9 bases between. Germline V gene sequence: CDR1 MNHNY, CDR2 SVGAGI (reference sequence). The CDR3 totals 15 residues. The CDR3 protein is CASSYKGINTGELFF. The CDR3 DNA is TGTGCCAGCAGTTACAAGGGGATAAACACCGGGGAGCTGTTTTTT.

CDR3 residues: CASRADRAEAFF. In DNA, the CDR3 is TGTGCCAGCAGAGCCGACAGGGCTGAAGCTTTCTTT. This chain uses TRBV2 with TRBJ1-1; 7 nucleotides line up with TRBD1. Trimming at V came to 6 bases and at J to 6 bases, leaving 4 bases not matched to a gene. This CDR3 comprises 12 residues. CDR1 is SNHLY, CDR2 FYNNEI, per germline.

As for this clone: One end of the junction varies from germline; a read error may be responsible. The chain uses TRBV7-7 and TRBJ2-2; maybe TRBD1 (5 bases). CDR1 and CDR2 from the germline V gene are SSHAT and FNYEAQ (reference sequence). The CDR3 is 16 amino acids. Here the CDR3 reads CASSPRTRPNTGELFF. CDR3 in DNA: TGTGCTAGCAGCCCCAGGACAAGGCCGAACACCGGGGAGCTGTTTTTT.

The chain uses TRBV28 and TRBJ2-7; 7 nucleotides line up with TRBD1. Trimming removed 4 bases from V and 4 bases from J; junction bases left unmatched: 7. CDR1 is MDHEN and CDR2 is SYDVKM in the germline V gene. The CDR3 is made up of 14 amino acids. CDR3 DNA sequence: TGTGCCAGCAGTTCCTCCGGGACAGTTTACGAGCAGTACTTC. Translated, it gives CASSSSGTVYEQYF.

The V call is TRBV14, the J call TRBJ1-2; the match to TRBD1 covers 7 bases. V was pared by 4 bases and J by 10 bases, with 15 bases of the junction left unmatched. The germline CDR1 and CDR2 sequences are SGHDN and FVKESK. CDR3 length equals 15 residues. This CDR3 reads CASSRRRDSLSFYTF. For the CDR3, the DNA is TGTGCCAGCAGCCGCCGAAGGGACAGCCTATCATTCTACACCTTC.

The V gene is TRBV30, the J gene TRBJ2-3, with D unresolved. Trimming pared 2 bases from V and 5 bases from J, leaving 5 bases between. The CDR3 sequence is 11 residues long. CDR1 is GTSNPN and CDR2 is SVGIG in the germline V gene (reference sequence). This CDR3 is CAWSPGDTQYF. The CDR3 region has the DNA TGTGCCTGGAGTCCGGGAGATACGCAGTATTTT.

The V call is TRBV27, the J call TRBJ2-3; 11 bases map to TRBD1. The CDR3 is made up of 18 amino acids. CDR1 and CDR2 from the germline V gene are MNHEY and SMNVEV (reference sequence). J lost 4 bases, V lost 7 bases, and 16 bases had no gene match. The CDR3 sequence: CASTPGQGAPYFPDTQYF. The CDR3 DNA reads TGTGCCAGCACGCCCGGACAGGGGGCGCCGTATTTTCCAGATACGCAGTATTTT.

V and J are TRBV2 and TRBJ2-7; 11 nucleotides align to TRBD1. The germline V gene has CDR1 SNHLY and CDR2 FYNNEI. The length of the CDR3 is 14 residues. J gave up 4 bases and V 7 bases, and 6 bases lay outside the gene matches. CDR3: CASKPGQGVYEQYF. DNA of the CDR3: TGTGCCAGCAAACCGGGACAGGGGGTTTACGAGCAGTACTTC.

The chain carries TRBV27 and TRBJ2-2; tentatively, D is TRBD1 (6 bases). Trimming took 4 bases from V and 2 from J, leaving 14 bases between them. Germline-derived CDR1 and CDR2 are MNHEY and SMNVEV (reference sequence). The CDR3 length is 16 residues. CDR3 sequence: CASSSPGTINTGELFF. The DNA of the CDR3 is TGTGCCAGCAGTTCTCCTGGGACAATCAACACCGGGGAGCTGTTTTTT.